This T cell receptor (beta chain) originates from a study of PD-L1 blockade in urothelial cancer. At the level of the study: T cells were recovered from blood samples at a median of around 140,000.

V lost 6 bases and J lost 5; bases outside the gene matches: 4. This CDR3 comprises 13 residues. Germline CDR1 SNHLY, CDR2 FYNNEI. Study-level findings and limits: Clones that were tumor-associated expanded more in the blood of durable-benefit patients at 3 weeks.

Here immunoSEQ multiplex PCR was the method, and the copy in TCRdb shows in-frame clones only, minus some. The sample lists around 110,000 clones, around 89% occurring once. Remarks on this clone: The target antigen is unknown.

Time point meaning: peripheral blood 6 weeks after treatment start. The sequencing used PBMCs, collected around atezolizumab (anti-PD-L1) treatment. V gene TRBV2 combines with J gene TRBJ2-5, with 9 bases identical to TRBD1. The clonotype originates from a man aged 60-69 years with urothelial cancer. Written as DNA, the CDR3 is TGTGCCAGCAGAAACAGGGGGCTGGAGACCCAGTACTTC. The encoded protein is CASRNRGLETQYF. The complete variable domain, with remaining parts taken from reference TRBV2 and TRBJ2-5, reads EPEVTQTPSHQVTQMGQEVILRCVPISNHLYFYWYRQILGQKVEFLVSFYNNEISEKSEIFDDQFSVERPDGSNFTLKIRSTKLEDSAMYFCASRNRGLETQYFGPGTRLLVL.